These 5 T cell receptor beta chains share one sample of origin, sequenced in a study of blood T cell repertoires in COVID-19. Sequenced by immunoSEQ multiplex PCR; TCRdb stores in-frame clones only, minus some. The sample has roughly 250,000 clones, around 90% seen once. Sample: peripheral blood. All receptors derive from a man aged 60 to 75 who had recovered from COVID-19.

J is TRBJ2-2 and V is TRBV9, with TRBD1 matching 9 bases. This CDR3 region has 20 residues. Germline V gives CDR1 SGDLS, CDR2 YYNGEE. V trimming: 4 bases; J trimming: 1 base; junction bases outside the gene matches: 17. In DNA form, the CDR3 reads TGTGCCAGCAGCTTTCCAACCGGGACAGGGCCTACCAAGAACACCGGGGAGCTGTTTTTT. The encoded protein is CASSFPTGTGPTKNTGELFF.

The V call is TRBV7-9, the J call TRBJ2-6; 9 positions agree with TRBD1. CDR3 length: 19 amino acids. The trim removed 1 base at V and 1 base at J, leaving 8 bases unmatched. Germline CDR1 SEHNR, CDR2 FQNEAQ (reference sequence). The CDR3 DNA is TGTGCCAGCAGCTTAGGTGGGACAGGGTTTTATTCTGGGGCCAACGTCCTGACTTTC. Its protein is CASSLGGTGFYSGANVLTF.

The V call is TRBV5-6, the J call TRBJ2-3; 12 bases are a match to TRBD2. Germline V gene sequence: CDR1 SGHDT, CDR2 YYEEEE. Germline trimming cut 4 bases from V and 8 bases from J; bases unmatched to any gene: 11. This CDR3 contains 16 residues. In DNA form, the CDR3 reads TGTGCCAGCAGCCCATGGACTAGCGGGGCCGAAATTACGCAGTATTTT. It yields the protein CASSPWTSGAEITQYF.

The chain employs TRBV30 and TRBJ1-6, with no clear D. V was pared by 1 base and J by 4 bases, with 5 bases between. CDR1 GTSNPN and CDR2 SVGIG come from the germline V gene (reference sequence). The CDR3 contains 13 residues. In DNA form, the CDR3 reads TGTGCCTGGAGTGGGCAGTATAATTCACCCCTCCACTTT. Encoded protein: CAWSGQYNSPLHF. Complete variable domain (other parts from reference TRBV30 and TRBJ1-6): SQTIHQWPATLVQPVGSPLSLECTVEGTSNPNLYWYRQAAGRGLQLLFYSVGIGQISSEVPQNLSASRPQDRQFILSSKKLLLSDSGFYLCAWSGQYNSPLHFGNGTRLTVT.

The chain joins TRBV30 to TRBJ2-7; 7 bases map to TRBD1. V lost 6 bases and J lost 7; bases outside the gene matches: 12. This CDR3 spans 13 amino acids. The germline V gene has CDR1 GTSNPN and CDR2 SVGIG (reference sequence). This CDR3 reads CACKLTGLGEQYF. The CDR3 DNA is TGTGCCTGTAAACTGACAGGGTTAGGTGAGCAGTACTTC.